The subject of this entry is one T cell receptor beta chain. The data stem from a study of regulatory T cells in long-lasting Graves disease. The CDR3 is 16 residues long. Per germline, CDR1 DFQATT and CDR2 SNEGSKA (reference sequence). V was clipped by 0 bases and J by 2 bases, with 15 bases between them. Sequencing libraries for TCR beta were prepared with iRepertoire HTBI primers and Arm-PCR of CDR3 regions. TCRdb reanalysed the multiplex PCR reads using MiXCR and keeps one entry per CDR3 protein. The sample contains some 220,000 distinct CDR3 sequences, roughly 19% of which appear only once. As to time point: newly diagnosed GD, antithyroid drugs for less than 3 months. The TCR library was made from RNA extracted from PBMCs. These same data were also listed under a study on T cells in Graves' hyperthyroidism and ophthalmopathy.

V usage is TRBV20-1 and J usage is TRBJ2-3; TRBD1 might be the D (5 bases). This TCR was recovered from a woman aged 30 to 39 with Graves disease. The specimen was peripheral blood mononuclear cells (PBMCs), collected at new diagnosis, from a patient treated with antithyroid drugs. This CDR3 is CSARDLLQGFTDTQYF. The CDR3 nucleotides are TGCAGTGCTAGAGATCTCCTGCAGGGTTTCACAGATACGCAGTATTTT.